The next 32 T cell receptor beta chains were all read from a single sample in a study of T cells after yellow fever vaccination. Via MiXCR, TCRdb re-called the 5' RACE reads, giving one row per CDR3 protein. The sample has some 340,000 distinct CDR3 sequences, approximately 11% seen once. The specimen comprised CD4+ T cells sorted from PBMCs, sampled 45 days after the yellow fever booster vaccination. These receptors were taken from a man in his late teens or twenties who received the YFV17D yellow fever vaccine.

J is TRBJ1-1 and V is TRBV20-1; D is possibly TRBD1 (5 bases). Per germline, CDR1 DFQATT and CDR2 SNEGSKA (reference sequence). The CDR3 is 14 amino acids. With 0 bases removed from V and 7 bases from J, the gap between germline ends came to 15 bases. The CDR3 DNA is TGCAGTGCTAGAGAAGGGGTAGAGTGGGGTGAAGCTTTCTTT. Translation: CSAREGVEWGEAFF.

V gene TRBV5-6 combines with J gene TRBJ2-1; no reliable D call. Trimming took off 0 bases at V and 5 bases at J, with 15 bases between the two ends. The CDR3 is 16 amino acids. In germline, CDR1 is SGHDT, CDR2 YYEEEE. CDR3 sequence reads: CASSLVRLVSHNEQFF. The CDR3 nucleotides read TGTGCCAGCAGCTTGGTCAGGTTAGTGTCCCACAATGAGCAGTTCTTC.

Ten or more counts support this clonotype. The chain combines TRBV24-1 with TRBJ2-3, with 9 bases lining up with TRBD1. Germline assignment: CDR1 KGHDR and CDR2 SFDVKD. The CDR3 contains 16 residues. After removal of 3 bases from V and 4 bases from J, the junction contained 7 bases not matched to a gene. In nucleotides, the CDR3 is TGTGCCACCAGTGATCGCACAGGGGGCGCCCCAGATACGCAGTATTTT. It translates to CATSDRTGGAPDTQYF.

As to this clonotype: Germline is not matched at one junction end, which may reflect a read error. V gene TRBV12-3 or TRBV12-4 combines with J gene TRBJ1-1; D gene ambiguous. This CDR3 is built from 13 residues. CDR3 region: CASSGSLNTEVFF. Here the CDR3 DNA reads TGTGCCAGCAGTGGCTCATTGAACACTGAAGTTTTCTTT.

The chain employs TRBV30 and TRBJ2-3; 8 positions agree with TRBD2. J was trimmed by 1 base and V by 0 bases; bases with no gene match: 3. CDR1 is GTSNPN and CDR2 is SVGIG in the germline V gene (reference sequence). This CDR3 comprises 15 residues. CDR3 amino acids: CAWSVRTSRTDTQYF. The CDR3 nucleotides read TGTGCCTGGAGTGTACGGACTAGCCGCACAGATACGCAGTATTTT.

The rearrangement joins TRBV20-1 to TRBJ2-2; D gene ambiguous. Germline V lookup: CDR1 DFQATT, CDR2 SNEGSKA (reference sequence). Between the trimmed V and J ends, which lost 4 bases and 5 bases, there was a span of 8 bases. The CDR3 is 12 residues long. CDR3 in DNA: TGCAGTGCTACGGGCCGGACCGGGGAGCTGTTTTTT. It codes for CSATGRTGELFF.

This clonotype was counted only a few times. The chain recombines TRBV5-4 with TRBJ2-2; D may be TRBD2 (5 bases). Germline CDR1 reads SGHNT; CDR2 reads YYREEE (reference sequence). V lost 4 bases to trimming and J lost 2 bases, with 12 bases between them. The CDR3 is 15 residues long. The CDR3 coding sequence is TGTGCCAGCAGCCGAGGACTTGGCAACACCGGGGAGCTGTTTTTT. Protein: CASSRGLGNTGELFF.

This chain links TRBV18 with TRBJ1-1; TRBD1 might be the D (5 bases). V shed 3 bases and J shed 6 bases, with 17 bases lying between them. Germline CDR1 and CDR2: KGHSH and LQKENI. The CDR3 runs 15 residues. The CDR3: CASSPFRDVTAEAFF. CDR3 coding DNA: TGTGCCAGCTCACCGTTCAGGGACGTAACCGCTGAAGCTTTCTTT. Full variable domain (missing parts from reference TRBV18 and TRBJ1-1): NAGVMQNPRHLVRRRGQEARLRCSPMKGHSHVYWYRQLPEEGLKFMVYLQKENIIDESGMPKERFSAEFPKEGPSILRIQQVVRGDSAAYFCASSPFRDVTAEAFFGQGTRLTVV.

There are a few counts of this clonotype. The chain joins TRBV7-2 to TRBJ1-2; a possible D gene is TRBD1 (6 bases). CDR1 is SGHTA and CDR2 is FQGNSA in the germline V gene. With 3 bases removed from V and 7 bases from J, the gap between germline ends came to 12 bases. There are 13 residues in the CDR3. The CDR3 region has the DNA TGTGCCAGCAGCTTGCGGGAGGGGGGTGGCTACACCTTC. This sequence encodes CASSLREGGGYTF. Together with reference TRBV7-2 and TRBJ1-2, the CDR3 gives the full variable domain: GAGVSQSPSNKVTEKGKDVELRCDPISGHTALYWYRQSLGQGLEFLIYFQGNSAPDKSGLPSDRFSAERTGGSVSTLTIQRTQQEDSAVYLCASSLREGGGYTFGSGTRLTVV.

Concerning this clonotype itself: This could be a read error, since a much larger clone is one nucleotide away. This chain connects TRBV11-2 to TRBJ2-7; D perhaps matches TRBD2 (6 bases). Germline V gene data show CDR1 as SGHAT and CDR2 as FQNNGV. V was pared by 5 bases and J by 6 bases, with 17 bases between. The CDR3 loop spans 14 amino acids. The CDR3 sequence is CASSPRGNSFEQYF. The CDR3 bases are TGTGCCAGCAGCCCCCGCGGGAACTCGTTCGAGCAGTACTTC.

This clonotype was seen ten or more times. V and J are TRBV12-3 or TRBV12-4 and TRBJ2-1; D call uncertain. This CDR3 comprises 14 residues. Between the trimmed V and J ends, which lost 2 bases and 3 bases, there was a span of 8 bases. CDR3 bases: TGTGCCAGCAGTTTACGCCGGATCTACAATGAGCAGTTCTTC. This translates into CASSLRRIYNEQFF.

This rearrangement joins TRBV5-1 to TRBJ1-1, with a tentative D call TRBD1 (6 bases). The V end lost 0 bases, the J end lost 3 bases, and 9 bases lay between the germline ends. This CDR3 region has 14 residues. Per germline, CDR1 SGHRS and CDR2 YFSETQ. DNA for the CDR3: TGCGCCAGCAGCTTGGCCCAGGGGTACACTGAAGCTTTCTTT. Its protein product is CASSLAQGYTEAFF.

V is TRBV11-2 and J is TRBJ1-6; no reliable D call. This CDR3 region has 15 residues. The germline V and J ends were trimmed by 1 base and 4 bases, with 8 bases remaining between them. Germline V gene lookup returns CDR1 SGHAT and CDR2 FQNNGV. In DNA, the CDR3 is TGTGCCAGCAGCTTAGTTCGGGGTTATAATTCACCCCTCCACTTT. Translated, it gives CASSLVRGYNSPLHF.

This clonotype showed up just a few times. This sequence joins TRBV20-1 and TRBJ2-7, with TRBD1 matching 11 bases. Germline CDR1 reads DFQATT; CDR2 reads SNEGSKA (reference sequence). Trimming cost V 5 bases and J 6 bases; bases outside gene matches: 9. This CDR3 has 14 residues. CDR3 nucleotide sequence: TGCAGTGCTCCACCGGGACAGGGGGGAGGCGAGCAGTACTTC. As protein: CSAPPGQGGGEQYF.

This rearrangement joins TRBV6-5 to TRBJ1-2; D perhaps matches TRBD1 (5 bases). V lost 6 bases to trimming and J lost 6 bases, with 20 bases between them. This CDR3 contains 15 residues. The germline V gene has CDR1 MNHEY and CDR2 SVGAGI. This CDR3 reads CASRKSSDSYNGYTF. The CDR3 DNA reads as TGTGCCAGCAGGAAGAGCTCCGACAGCTACAATGGCTACACCTTC.

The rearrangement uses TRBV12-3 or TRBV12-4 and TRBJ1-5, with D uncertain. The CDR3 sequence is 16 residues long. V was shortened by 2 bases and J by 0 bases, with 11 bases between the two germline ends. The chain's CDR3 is CASSLRPASSNQPQHF. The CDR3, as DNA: TGTGCCAGCAGTTTAAGGCCAGCAAGTAGCAATCAGCCCCAGCATTTT.

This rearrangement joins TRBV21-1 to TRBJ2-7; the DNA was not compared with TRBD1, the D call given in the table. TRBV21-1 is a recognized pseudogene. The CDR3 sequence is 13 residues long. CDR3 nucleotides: TGTGCCAGCAGCACAGGGGCGGCTTACGAGCAGTACGTC. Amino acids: CASSTGAAYEQYV.

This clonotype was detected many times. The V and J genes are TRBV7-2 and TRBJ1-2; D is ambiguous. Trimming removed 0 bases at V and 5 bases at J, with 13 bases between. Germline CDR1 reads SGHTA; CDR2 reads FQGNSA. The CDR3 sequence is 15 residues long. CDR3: CASSLAPGENYGYTF. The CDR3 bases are TGTGCCAGCAGCTTAGCACCGGGAGAGAATTATGGCTACACCTTC. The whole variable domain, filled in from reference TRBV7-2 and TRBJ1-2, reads GAGVSQSPSNKVTEKGKDVELRCDPISGHTALYWYRQSLGQGLEFLIYFQGNSAPDKSGLPSDRFSAERTGGSVSTLTIQRTQQEDSAVYLCASSLAPGENYGYTFGSGTRLTVV.

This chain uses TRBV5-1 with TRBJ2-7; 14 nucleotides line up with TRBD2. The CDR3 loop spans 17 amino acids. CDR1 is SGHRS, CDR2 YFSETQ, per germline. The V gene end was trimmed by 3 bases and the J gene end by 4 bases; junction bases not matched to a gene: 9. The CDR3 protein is CASSSGGTSGGEYEQYV. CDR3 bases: TGCGCCAGCAGCTCGGGCGGGACTAGCGGGGGTGAATACGAGCAGTACGTC.

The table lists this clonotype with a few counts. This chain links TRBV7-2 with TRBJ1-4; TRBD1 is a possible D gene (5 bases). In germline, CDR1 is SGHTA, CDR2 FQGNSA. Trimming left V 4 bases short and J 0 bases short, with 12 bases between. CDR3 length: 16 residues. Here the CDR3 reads CASSSRGGATNEKLFF. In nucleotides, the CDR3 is TGTGCCAGCAGCTCTCGGGGCGGAGCAACTAATGAAAAACTGTTTTTT.

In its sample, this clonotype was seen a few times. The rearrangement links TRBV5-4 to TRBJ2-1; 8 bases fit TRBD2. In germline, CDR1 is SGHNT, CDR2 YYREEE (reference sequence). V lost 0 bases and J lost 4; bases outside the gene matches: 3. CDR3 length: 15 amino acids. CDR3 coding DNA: TGTGCCAGCAGCTTGGGCGGGGGGTTATACAATGAGCAGTTCTTC. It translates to CASSLGGGLYNEQFF.

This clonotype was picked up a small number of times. CDR3 protein: CSARNPRDGPVETQYF. The CDR3, as DNA: TGCAGTGCTAGGAATCCCCGGGACGGTCCAGTAGAGACCCAGTACTTC. This sequence joins TRBV20-1 and TRBJ2-5; D possibly matches TRBD1 or TRBD2 (5 bases each). CDR1 and CDR2 from the germline V gene are DFQATT and SNEGSKA (reference sequence). This CDR3 comprises 16 residues. Trimming left V 3 bases short and J 4 bases short, with 21 bases between.

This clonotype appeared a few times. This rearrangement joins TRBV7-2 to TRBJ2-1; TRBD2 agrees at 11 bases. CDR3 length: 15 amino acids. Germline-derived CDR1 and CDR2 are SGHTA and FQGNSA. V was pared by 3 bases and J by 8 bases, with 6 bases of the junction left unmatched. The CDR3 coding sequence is TGTGCCAGCAGCTTCTCTAGCGGGGGGACTTATGAGCAGTTCTTC. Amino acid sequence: CASSFSSGGTYEQFF.

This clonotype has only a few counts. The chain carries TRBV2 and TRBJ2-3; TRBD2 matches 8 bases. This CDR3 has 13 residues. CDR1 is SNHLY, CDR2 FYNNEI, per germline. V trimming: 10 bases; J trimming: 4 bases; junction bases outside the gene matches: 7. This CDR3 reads CANQRGWADTQYF. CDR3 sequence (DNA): TGTGCCAACCAGCGGGGGTGGGCAGATACGCAGTATTTT.

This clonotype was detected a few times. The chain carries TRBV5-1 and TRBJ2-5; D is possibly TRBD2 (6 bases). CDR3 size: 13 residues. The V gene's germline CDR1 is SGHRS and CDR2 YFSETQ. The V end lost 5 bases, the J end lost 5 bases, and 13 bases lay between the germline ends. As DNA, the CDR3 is TGCGCCAGCAGTGAAATTGGAGGGGAGACCCAGTACTTC. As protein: CASSEIGGETQYF.

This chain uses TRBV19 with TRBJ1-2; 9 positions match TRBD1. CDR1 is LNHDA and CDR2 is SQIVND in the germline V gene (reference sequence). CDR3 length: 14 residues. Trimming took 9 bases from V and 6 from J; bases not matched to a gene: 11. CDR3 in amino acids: CASVLQGAVNGYTF. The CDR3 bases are TGTGCCAGCGTTTTACAGGGGGCAGTGAATGGCTACACCTTC.

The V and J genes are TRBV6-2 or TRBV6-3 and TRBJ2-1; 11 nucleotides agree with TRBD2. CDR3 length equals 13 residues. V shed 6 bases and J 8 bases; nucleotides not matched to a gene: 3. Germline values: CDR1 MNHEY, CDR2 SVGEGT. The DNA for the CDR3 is TGTGCCAGCAGAATAGCGGGGGGGGATGAGCAGTTCTTC. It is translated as CASRIAGGDEQFF.

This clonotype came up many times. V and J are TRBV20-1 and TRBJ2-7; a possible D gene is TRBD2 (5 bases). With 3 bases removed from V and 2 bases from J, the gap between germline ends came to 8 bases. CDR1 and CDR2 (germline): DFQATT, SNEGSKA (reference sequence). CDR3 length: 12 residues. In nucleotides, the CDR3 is TGCAGTGCTAGGGTCGGGACCTACGAGCAGTACGTC. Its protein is CSARVGTYEQYV.

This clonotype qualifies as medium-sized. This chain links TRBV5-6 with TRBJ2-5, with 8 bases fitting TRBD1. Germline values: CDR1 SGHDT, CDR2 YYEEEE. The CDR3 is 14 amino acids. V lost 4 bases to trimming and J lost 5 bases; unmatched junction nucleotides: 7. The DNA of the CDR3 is TGTGCCAGCAGCACACCCGGGACAGGCGAGACCCAGTACTTC. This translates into CASSTPGTGETQYF.

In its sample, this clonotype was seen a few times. The CDR3 loop reads CASSPWSGYTF. The CDR3 DNA follows: TGTGCCAGCAGCCCCTGGAGTGGCTACACCTTC. The rearrangement uses TRBV9 and TRBJ1-2; D is undetermined. The V and J ends lost 4 bases and 7 bases respectively, with 8 bases between them. This CDR3 is 11 amino acids long. Per germline, CDR1 SGDLS and CDR2 YYNGEE.

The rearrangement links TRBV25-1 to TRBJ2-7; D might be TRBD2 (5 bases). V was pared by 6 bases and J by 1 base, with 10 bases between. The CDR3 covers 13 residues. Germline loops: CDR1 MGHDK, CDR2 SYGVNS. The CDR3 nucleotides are TGTGCCAGCAGGCGAGAGGGATCCTACGAGCAGTACTTC. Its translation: CASRREGSYEQYF.

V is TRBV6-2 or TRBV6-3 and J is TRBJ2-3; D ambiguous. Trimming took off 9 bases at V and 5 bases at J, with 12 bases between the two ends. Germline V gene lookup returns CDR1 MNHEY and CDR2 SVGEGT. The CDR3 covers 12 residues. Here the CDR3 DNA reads TGTGCCAGTGCGATGTCCCGAGATACGCAGTATTTT. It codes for CASAMSRDTQYF.